This T cell receptor beta chain was sequenced for a study of blood T cell repertoires in COVID-19. Participants reported their clinical history, and cohort assignment relied on those reports. Germline CDR1 is MGHRA and CDR2 is YSYEKL. The CDR3 spans 15 residues. Unmatched junction bases numbered 9, after V lost 6 bases and J lost 3 bases. This clone was picked up one time. Measured with immunoSEQ multiplex PCR; TCRdb has only the in-frame clones, and not every one. The table shows some 400,000 clones, with around 89% occurring only once. The rearrangement joins TRBV4-1 to TRBJ1-1, with 8 bases aligning to TRBD1. Sequenced material: PBMCs or T cells enriched from blood (not recorded which). This sequence originates from a man aged 25 to 40 who had recovered from COVID-19. Here the CDR3 DNA reads TGCGCCAGCAGTCTACTCGGACAGGGAGACACTGAAGCTTTCTTT. Its translation: CASSLLGQGDTEAFF.